A single sample gave rise to the 19 T cell receptor beta chains below, sequenced in a study of T cells in localized non-small cell lung cancer. Assay: immunoSEQ multiplex PCR; the TCRdb copy retains only in-frame clones and omits some. The table includes 52,000 or so clones, roughly 88% detected once. This specimen consisted of peripheral blood mononuclear cells, obtained before any cancer treatment. The receptors derive from a man between 40 and 75 years old with stage III lung adenocarcinoma.

CDR3 DNA sequence: TGTGCCAGCTCACCCCAAGGGACAGGGTCAGTCACTGAAGCTTTCTTT. The encoded protein is CASSPQGTGSVTEAFF. V and J are TRBV18 and TRBJ1-1, with 9 bases aligning to TRBD1. CDR1 KGHSH and CDR2 LQKENI come from the germline V gene. The trim removed 3 bases at V and 4 bases at J, leaving 9 bases unmatched. The CDR3 totals 16 residues.

The chain is built from TRBV11-2 and TRBJ2-1, with 12 nucleotides matching TRBD2. Losses at the gene ends were 4 bases for V and 2 bases for J; bases not matched to a gene: 3. This CDR3 is built from 16 residues. Germline CDR1 is SGHAT and CDR2 is FQNNGV. CDR3 amino acids: CASSSLAGGTYNEQFF. In DNA form, the CDR3 reads TGTGCCAGCAGCTCACTAGCGGGGGGCACCTACAATGAGCAGTTCTTC.

This clone was detected a few times. The chain combines TRBV19 with TRBJ1-2; a possible D gene is TRBD1 (6 bases). The CDR3 spans 12 residues. With 10 bases removed from V and 8 bases from J, the gap between germline ends came to 17 bases. Germline V gene lookup returns CDR1 LNHDA and CDR2 SQIVND (reference sequence). The CDR3 here is CATSQGGGGYTF. CDR3 bases: TGTGCCACCTCACAGGGTGGCGGAGGCTACACCTTC.

This clone was seen a single time. Its ends do not fully match the called genes, so a read error is possible. V and J are TRBV30 and TRBJ1-2; D remains ambiguous. Per germline, CDR1 GTSNPN and CDR2 SVGIG (reference sequence). The CDR3 is made up of 12 amino acids. The CDR3 protein is CAWRPSSASASF. The CDR3 nucleotides are TGTGCCTGGAGGCCATCATCAGCCTCTGCGAGCTTC.

The V call is TRBV19, the J call TRBJ1-1, with D possibly TRBD1 on 6 matching bases. Looked up from germline, CDR1 is LNHDA and CDR2 is SQIVND (reference sequence). V gave up 9 bases and J gave up 2 bases, with 19 bases separating them. The CDR3 contains 15 residues. CDR3 loop: CASEGGPGVNTEAFF. In nucleotides, the CDR3 is TGTGCCAGCGAAGGGGGTCCTGGGGTTAACACTGAAGCTTTCTTT.

J is TRBJ2-3 and V is TRBV29-1, with 11 positions matching TRBD2. V gave up 6 bases and J gave up 4 bases; unmatched junction bases: 9. The CDR3 totals 15 residues. The germline CDR1 and CDR2 sequences are SQVTM and ANQGSEA. The CDR3 loop is CSVVRGLADSDTQYF. The CDR3 DNA reads as TGCAGCGTCGTACGGGGACTAGCGGATTCAGATACGCAGTATTTT.

The chain employs TRBV4-2 and TRBJ2-1; TRBD2 agrees at 8 bases. The germline CDR1 and CDR2 sequences are LGHNA and YNFKEQ. V lost 1 base to trimming and J lost 2 bases; unmatched junction nucleotides: 1. The CDR3 has 15 residues. CDR3 sequence: CASSQGTSTYNEQFF. The CDR3 coding sequence is TGTGCCAGCAGCCAAGGGACTAGCACCTACAATGAGCAGTTCTTC.

The chain recombines TRBV9 with TRBJ2-2, with D possibly TRBD1 on 5 matching bases. V shed 4 bases and J shed 0 bases, with 16 bases lying between them. Germline V lookup: CDR1 SGDLS, CDR2 YYNGEE. The CDR3 is 17 amino acids. For the CDR3, the DNA is TGTGCCAGCAGCCCTCAAAAGACGACAGCGAACACCGGGGAGCTGTTTTTT. This gives the protein CASSPQKTTANTGELFF.

The chain employs TRBV7-3 and TRBJ2-4, with 9 bases matching TRBD1. There are 21 residues in the CDR3. In germline, CDR1 is SGHTA, CDR2 FQGTGA. The junction had 19 bases not matched to a gene; V was cut back by 4 bases and J by 0 bases. CDR3 bases: TGTGCCAGCAGCTCACGGGGGAGACCGGGACAGGGCTCCCTAGCCAAAAACATTCAGTACTTC. This encodes CASSSRGRPGQGSLAKNIQYF.

This clone has only a few counts. This chain uses TRBV19 with TRBJ2-7; 12 bases agree with TRBD2. Looked up from germline, CDR1 is LNHDA and CDR2 is SQIVND (reference sequence). The V gene end was trimmed by 3 bases and the J gene end by 2 bases; junction bases not matched to a gene: 8. This CDR3 has 17 amino acids. The CDR3 nucleotides read TGTGCCAGTAGTATTATCAAGACTAGCGGGAGAGCCTACGAGCAGTACTTC. Translation gives CASSIIKTSGRAYEQYF.

The rearrangement uses TRBV30 and TRBJ1-2; D unresolved. V shed 0 bases and J shed 5 bases, with 13 bases lying between them. The germline V gene has CDR1 GTSNPN and CDR2 SVGIG (reference sequence). The CDR3 length is 14 residues. DNA of the CDR3: TGTGCCTGGAGTGTACAAAGACCCCTTTATGGCTACACCTTC. Protein product: CAWSVQRPLYGYTF.

The chain employs TRBV5-1 and TRBJ2-7, with D unclear. Germline V gene sequence: CDR1 SGHRS, CDR2 YFSETQ. V lost 4 bases to trimming and J lost 4 bases, with 9 bases between them. This CDR3 spans 12 amino acids. The DNA for the CDR3 is TGCGCCAGCAGCCAGGTGGGTTACGAGCAGTACTTC. It is translated as CASSQVGYEQYF.

V gene TRBV9 combines with J gene TRBJ1-1, with a possible D match to TRBD1 (6 bases). Germline CDR1 is SGDLS and CDR2 is YYNGEE. This CDR3 spans 16 amino acids. Trimming stripped 0 bases from V and 0 bases from J, with 12 bases between. The CDR3 loop is CASSVAGGPMNTEAFF. The CDR3 DNA sequence: TGTGCCAGCAGCGTAGCTGGGGGGCCGATGAACACTGAAGCTTTCTTT.

The chain couples TRBV10-3 to TRBJ1-1, with 10 bases that match TRBD1. This CDR3 is 13 amino acids long. After removal of 10 bases from V and 3 bases from J, the junction contained 5 bases not matched to a gene. Germline CDR1 and CDR2: ENHRY and SYGVKD. The DNA of the CDR3 is TGTGCCACAACCGGGACAGGGGACACTGAAGCTTTCTTT. Its translation is CATTGTGDTEAFF.

The gene calls are TRBV2 and TRBJ2-7, with TRBD2 identical over 14 bases. V gave up 5 bases and J gave up 0 bases; unmatched junction bases: 3. The CDR3 has 16 amino acids. Germline V gene sequence: CDR1 SNHLY, CDR2 FYNNEI. CDR3 amino acids: CASSRTSGGHSYEQYF. The CDR3 DNA sequence: TGTGCCAGCAGTAGGACTAGCGGGGGGCACTCCTACGAGCAGTACTTC.

This clone was counted a few times. V usage is TRBV6-5 and J usage is TRBJ1-5, with D unresolved. Deletions cut 6 bases from V and 2 bases from J, with 8 bases between. The CDR3 is 13 residues long. Germline V gives CDR1 MNHEY, CDR2 SVGAGI. CDR3 sequence (DNA): TGTGCCAGCAGCGCAGCCCGCAATCAGCCCCAGCATTTT. Its protein is CASSAARNQPQHF.

The chain links TRBV9 to TRBJ2-3, with 9 positions matching TRBD1. The CDR3 length is 17 residues. The V gene's germline CDR1 is SGDLS and CDR2 YYNGEE. J was trimmed by 4 bases and V by 0 bases; bases with no gene match: 9. The CDR3 spells CASSVGAGTGRADTQYF. For the CDR3, the DNA is TGTGCCAGCAGCGTAGGGGCGGGGACAGGGCGCGCAGATACGCAGTATTTT.

This rearrangement joins TRBV19 to TRBJ1-1, with a tentative D call TRBD1 (5 bases). CDR1 and CDR2 from the germline V gene are LNHDA and SQIVND (reference sequence). The ends were cut back, 2 bases at V and 1 base at J, with 8 bases in the middle. There are 14 residues in the CDR3. The CDR3 region has the DNA TGTGCCAGTAGTATAACGACAGCGAACACTGAAGCTTTCTTT. Its protein product is CASSITTANTEAFF.

The chain links TRBV6-1 to TRBJ1-1, with 10 nucleotides matching TRBD1. Trimming cost V 3 bases and J 1 base; bases outside gene matches: 8. The CDR3 has 17 amino acids. Germline V gene lookup returns CDR1 MNHNS and CDR2 SASEGT. The CDR3 region has the DNA TGTGCCAGCAGTGAGGACAGGGGGTCCCTTAGGAACACTGAAGCTTTCTTT. Its protein is CASSEDRGSLRNTEAFF.